The rows below give T cell receptor beta chains drawn from one sample of a study of shared clonotypes between healthy human individuals. Produced via immunoSEQ multiplex PCR; TCRdb's table is partial and in-frame only. Of around 1.1 million clones listed, approximately 75% are singletons. Material: memory CD4+ T cells from PBMCs. The origin of the receptors is a young man in good health. Some clones in this sample may be carry-over from other donors' samples. CDR3s include the opening cysteine and the closing phenylalanine or tryptophan. The order of the fields is D gene, J gene, clone size, V gene, CDR3 DNA, CDR3 protein. D genes are given only for firm matches. For some rows the clone size is stated as once, few or many, or as a class when expanded; others skip it.

>.|TRBJ1-1|few|TRBV5-1
TGCGCCAGCAGCTTGGTGGCTCGTACTGAAGCTTTCTTT
CASSLVARTEAFF
>.|TRBJ2-1|.|TRBV18
TGTGCCAGCTCACCAGAGGGGGGCGCGTACAATGAGCAGTTCTTC
CASSPEGGAYNEQFF
>TRBD1|TRBJ1-1|.|TRBV7-9
TGTGCCAGTGGGCAGGGACCGGGACAGGGGGCCGGTTGGACTGAAGCTTTCTTT
CASGQGPGQGAGWTEAFF
>.|TRBJ2-1|once|TRBV9
TGTGCCAGCAGCGTCGACAGTTACAATGAGCAGTTCTTC
CASSVDSYNEQFF
>.|TRBJ1-2|.|TRBV2
TGTGCCAGCAGTGTTGTGGAAAGATCGAATGGCTACACCTTC
CASSVVERSNGYTF
>.|TRBJ1-1|.|TRBV5-8
TGTGCCAGCAGCCCCAAAGCGGTTTGGGGTGGAACTGAAGCTTTCTTT
CASSPKAVWGGTEAFF
>TRBD2|TRBJ2-7|.|TRBV30
TGTGCCTGGAGTTACGGGGAGGGCTCGGATGAGCAGTACTTC
CAWSYGEGSDEQYF
>.|TRBJ1-2|.|TRBV28
TGTGCCAGCAGTTTAGGGATGAGGGGATGGAGCTATGGCTACACCTTC
CASSLGMRGWSYGYTF
>.|TRBJ1-6|.|TRBV5-1
TGCGCCAGCAGCTTGGACGGGCGTGGTGATTCACCCCTCCACTTT
CASSLDGRGDSPLHF
>.|TRBJ1-5|once|TRBV5-8
TGTGCCAGCAGCGGGGGCCCTAGCAATCAGCCCCAGCATTTT
CASSGGPSNQPQHF
>.|TRBJ1-2|.|TRBV21-1
TGTGCCAGTGAACACGCTAACTATGGCTACACCTTC
CASEHANYGYTF
>.|TRBJ1-2|.|TRBV11-2
TGTGCCAGCAGCTTACGGGGGTGGGATGGCTACACCTTC
CASSLRGWDGYTF
>.|TRBJ2-1|.|TRBV11-2
TGTGCCAGCGGCTTAAGGCTACACAATGAGCAGTTCTTC
CASGLRLHNEQFF
>.|TRBJ2-1|.|TRBV7-9
TGTGCCAGCAGCAAAATGGGCCAATTCAATGAGCAGTTCTTC
CASSKMGQFNEQFF
>TRBD1|TRBJ1-5|few|TRBV2
TGTGCCAGCAGTGGGACAGGGTCAGGCAATCAGCCCCAGCATTTT
CASSGTGSGNQPQHF
>.|TRBJ2-3|few|TRBV5-1
TGCGCCAGCAGCTTCACTCGGAGTACAGATACGCAGTATTTT
CASSFTRSTDTQYF
>.|TRBJ2-1|.|TRBV9
TGTGCCAGCAGCGTTCTCCCCAGGGGTGAGCAGTTCTTC
CASSVLPRGEQFF
>.|TRBJ1-5|.|TRBV5-1
TGCGCCAGCAGCCCAATGGACAGCCGCAATCAGCCCCAGCATTTT
CASSPMDSRNQPQHF
>.|TRBJ1-5|.|TRBV2
TGTGCCAGCAGTGTCGATGGCAATCAGCCCCAGCATTTT
CASSVDGNQPQHF
>.|TRBJ2-7|.|TRBV6-1
TGTGCCAGCAGCGGACGGGTAGGAATCTACGAGCAGTACTTC
CASSGRVGIYEQYF
>.|TRBJ1-5|.|TRBV6-5
TGTGCCAGCAGTTATGCAGGGGCTAATCAGCCCCAGCATTTT
CASSYAGANQPQHF
>.|TRBJ1-5|.|TRBV10-3
TGTGCCATCAGTGAGTCGAAGGGGGTCGGCAATCAGCCCCAGCATTTT
CAISESKGVGNQPQHF
>TRBD1|TRBJ1-4|.|TRBV5-1
TGCGCCAGCAGCTTCGGACAGGGGAATGAAAAACTGTTTTTT
CASSFGQGNEKLFF
>.|TRBJ2-2|.|TRBV27
TGTGCCAGCAGGCCTGGACGGAGTGCGAACACCGGGGAGCTGTTTTTT
CASRPGRSANTGELFF
>.|TRBJ2-7|.|TRBV28
TGTGCCAGCAGCCGGGCTTTGGAGGGCTACGAGCAGTACTTC
CASSRALEGYEQYF
>TRBD2|TRBJ2-2|.|TRBV11-1
TGTGCCAGCACCCCCGGGACTAGCGACACCGGGGAGCTGTTTTTT
CASTPGTSDTGELFF
>.|TRBJ2-3|once|TRBV7-3
TGTGCCAGCAGCCCTCAAGTGGCAGATACGCAGTATTTT
CASSPQVADTQYF
>TRBD2|TRBJ2-1|.|TRBV7-2
TGTGCCAGCAGCTCGGGACTACTCTACAATGAGCAGTTCTTC
CASSSGLLYNEQFF
>.|TRBJ2-1|.|TRBV5-6
TGTGCCAGCAGCTTCGGCGGGACAGCCCCCTACAATGAGCAGTTCTTC
CASSFGGTAPYNEQFF
>.|TRBJ2-5|.|TRBV11-1
TGTGCCAGCAGCTTAGCGTTAGGGGAGACCCAGTACTTC
CASSLALGETQYF